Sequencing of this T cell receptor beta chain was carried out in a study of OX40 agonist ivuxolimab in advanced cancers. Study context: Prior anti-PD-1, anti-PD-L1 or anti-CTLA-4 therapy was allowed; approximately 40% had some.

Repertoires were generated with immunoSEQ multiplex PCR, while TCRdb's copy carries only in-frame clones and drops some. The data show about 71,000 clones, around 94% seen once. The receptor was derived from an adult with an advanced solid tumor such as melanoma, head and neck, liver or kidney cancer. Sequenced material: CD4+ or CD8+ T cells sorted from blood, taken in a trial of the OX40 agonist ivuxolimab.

The CDR3 nucleotides read TGTGCCAGCAGTGAATGGGCCGGGACTAGCGGGGCCTACGAGCAGTACTTC. This gives the protein CASSEWAGTSGAYEQYF. V is TRBV2 and J is TRBJ2-7; 13 bases are shared with TRBD2. Germline CDR1 and CDR2: SNHLY and FYNNEI. The J segment lost 2 bases and the V segment lost 2 bases, leaving 6 bases of the junction unmatched. This CDR3 is 17 amino acids long.